Below are 17 T cell receptor beta chains sequenced from a single sample in a study of a mutant IDH1 vaccine in newly diagnosed glioma. The data were produced by immunoSEQ multiplex PCR, yet TCRdb's version contains in-frame clones alone and is incomplete. The data show about 35,000 clones, 88% seen once. The time point here: baseline, week 1 (first vaccination visit). Treatment defined: pre-vaccination baseline after standard-of-care therapy. This material consisted of PBMCs, taken from a glioma patient treated with radiotherapy, temozolomide or both. The origin of the receptors is a woman aged 40 to 50 with glioma.

The chain recombines TRBV29-1 with TRBJ2-5, with D tentatively TRBD2 (6 bases). V was shortened by 7 bases and J by 6 bases, with 18 bases between the two germline ends. The CDR3 has 13 residues. Germline loops: CDR1 SQVTM, CDR2 ANQGSEA. The DNA of the CDR3 is TGCAGCGCCTTTGGGTCCGGGGGAAAGACCCAGTACTTC. It yields the protein CSAFGSGGKTQYF.

The CDR3 loop reads CSVEARTGWDYGYTF. CDR3 DNA sequence: TGCAGCGTTGAAGCAAGGACAGGGTGGGACTATGGCTACACCTTC. The chain combines TRBV29-1 with TRBJ1-2; 8 nucleotides line up with TRBD1. Unmatched junction bases numbered 7, after V lost 1 base and J lost 3 bases. This CDR3 comprises 15 residues. From germline, CDR1 is SQVTM and CDR2 ANQGSEA.

The chain couples TRBV4-1 to TRBJ1-2; possibly TRBD1 for D (5 bases). The germline V gene encodes CDR1 MGHRA and CDR2 YSYEKL. V was shortened by 1 base and J by 4 bases, with 28 bases between the two germline ends. This CDR3 spans 20 amino acids. The chain's CDR3 is CASSQVGPGKTDSSPYGYTF. CDR3 nucleotide sequence: TGCGCCAGCAGCCAAGTAGGGCCTGGGAAGACAGATAGCTCCCCCTATGGCTACACCTTC.

CDR3 region: CASSPSGVQVSYEQYF. The DNA for the CDR3 is TGTGCCAGCAGCCCTAGCGGGGTCCAGGTCTCCTACGAGCAGTACTTC. The chain employs TRBV28 and TRBJ2-7, with 9 nucleotides matching TRBD2. From germline, CDR1 is MDHEN and CDR2 SYDVKM. The ends lost 6 bases at V and 0 bases at J; junction bases unmatched: 9. The CDR3 covers 16 residues.

The rearrangement joins TRBV5-1 to TRBJ2-7, with 7 bases matching TRBD2. The V gene's germline CDR1 is SGHRS and CDR2 YFSETQ. The ends lost 4 bases at V and 3 bases at J; junction bases unmatched: 10. The length of the CDR3 is 15 residues. The CDR3 nucleotides read TGCGCCAGCAGCCTGGGGGGGGGTAGTGGCTACGAGCAGTACTTC. This codes for CASSLGGGSGYEQYF.

The V and J genes are TRBV7-9 and TRBJ1-1; D is perhaps TRBD1 (6 bases). The CDR3 is made up of 14 amino acids. Germline CDR1 reads SEHNR; CDR2 reads FQNEAQ (reference sequence). V shed 5 bases and J shed 1 base, with 11 bases lying between them. The CDR3 DNA reads TGTGCCAGCAGCAGGGGACACCAGAACACTGAAGCTTTCTTT. Residues: CASSRGHQNTEAFF.

For the CDR3, the DNA is TGTGCCAGCAAAAGCTCTGGGGTTTCAGATACGCAGTATTTT. Amino acids: CASKSSGVSDTQYF. The chain has TRBV27 and TRBJ2-3, with D uncertain. Germline V gene lookup returns CDR1 MNHEY and CDR2 SMNVEV (reference sequence). This CDR3 is built from 14 residues. Trimming stripped 7 bases from V and 4 bases from J, with 15 bases between.

The CDR3 coding sequence is TGTGCCAGCAGTATGGGGGGCCCCTACAATGAGCAGTTCTTC. Residues: CASSMGGPYNEQFF. V is TRBV25-1 and J is TRBJ2-1, with D perhaps matching TRBD1 or TRBD2 (6 bases each). Germline CDR1 is MGHDK and CDR2 is SYGVNS. Trimming removed 5 bases from V and 2 bases from J, with 10 bases in between. The CDR3 length is 14 residues.

V and J are TRBV29-1 and TRBJ1-1; maybe TRBD1 (6 bases). CDR3 length equals 11 residues. V was clipped by 7 bases and J by 10 bases, with 16 bases between them. Per germline, CDR1 SQVTM and CDR2 ANQGSEA. The CDR3: CSGGADGGAFF. The CDR3 coding sequence is TGCAGCGGGGGGGCGGACGGAGGAGCTTTCTTT.

The V and J genes are TRBV2 and TRBJ2-4; TRBD1 aligns across 9 bases. With 5 bases clipped from V and 8 bases from J, the junction kept 4 bases outside the gene matches. Germline V gives CDR1 SNHLY, CDR2 FYNNEI. This CDR3 is 13 amino acids long. The CDR3 loop is CASSLDRGDIQYF. In DNA form, the CDR3 reads TGTGCCAGCAGTCTGGACAGGGGAGACATTCAGTACTTC.

The chain joins TRBV2 to TRBJ2-1; D is undetermined. Per the germline V gene, CDR1 is SNHLY and CDR2 is FYNNEI. Trimming removed 5 bases at V and 9 bases at J, with 8 bases between. The CDR3 sequence is 11 residues long. The CDR3 DNA reads as TGTGCCAGCAGTAGACTGATTGAGCAGTTCTTC. Protein product: CASSRLIEQFF.

The rearrangement joins TRBV28 to TRBJ2-5; maybe TRBD2 (6 bases). Germline CDR1 MDHEN, CDR2 SYDVKM. The CDR3 totals 15 residues. Trimming removed 7 bases from V and 3 bases from J, with 18 bases in between. The CDR3 sequence is CASNGGPGDEETQYF. The CDR3 coding sequence is TGTGCCAGCAACGGGGGACCGGGGGACGAAGAGACCCAGTACTTC.

The J gene is TRBJ1-5, the V gene TRBV6-5; D perhaps matches TRBD1 (6 bases). Germline CDR1 is MNHEY and CDR2 is SVGAGI. Trimming removed 2 bases from V and 4 bases from J, with 15 bases in between. CDR3 length equals 16 residues. This CDR3 is CASSYLPRGENQPQHF. CDR3 nucleotide sequence: TGTGCCAGCAGTTACCTACCAAGGGGGGAGAATCAGCCCCAGCATTTT.

The chain is built from TRBV5-4 and TRBJ1-2; D unclear. The germline V gene encodes CDR1 SGHNT and CDR2 YYREEE (reference sequence). There are 14 residues in the CDR3. With 4 bases removed from V and 8 bases from J, the gap between germline ends came to 18 bases. The CDR3: CASSKLDPGGGYTF. The CDR3 DNA is TGTGCCAGCAGCAAACTAGACCCGGGAGGAGGCTACACCTTC.

There are a few counts of this clone. The chain links TRBV27 to TRBJ1-1, with 9 bases matching TRBD1. Germline CDR1 MNHEY, CDR2 SMNVEV (reference sequence). The length of the CDR3 is 16 residues. V shed 5 bases and J 5 bases; nucleotides not matched to a gene: 12. This CDR3 reads CASSLGTGLVGTEAFF. The DNA of the CDR3 is TGTGCCAGCAGTCTGGGGACAGGGCTTGTGGGAACTGAAGCTTTCTTT.

The genes are TRBV30 and TRBJ2-7; weak D call: TRBD1 (8 bases). Germline CDR1 reads GTSNPN; CDR2 reads SVGIG (reference sequence). The V and J ends lost 1 base and 6 bases respectively, with 13 bases between them. This CDR3 has 13 amino acids. The CDR3 loop is CAWSATGGGEQYF. DNA of the CDR3: TGTGCCTGGAGTGCCACAGGGGGGGGCGAGCAGTACTTC.

The CDR3 is CASFSTMNTEAFF. CDR3 in DNA: TGTGCCAGCTTTAGCACTATGAACACTGAAGCTTTCTTT. This chain links TRBV6-5 with TRBJ1-1, with unresolved D. The CDR3 sequence is 13 residues long. The ends were cut back, 8 bases at V and 0 bases at J, with 10 bases in the middle. Germline loops: CDR1 MNHEY, CDR2 SVGAGI.